These 9 T cell receptor beta chains originate from one sample sequenced in a study of T cell responses to AZD1222 COVID-19 vaccine. Here immunoSEQ multiplex PCR was the method, and the copy in TCRdb shows in-frame clones only, minus some. The repertoire has around 100,000 clones, 80% to 95% of them found once; the top ten carry 1.5% to 2%. The specimen comprised peripheral blood, sampled on day 0 of AZD1222 vaccination. These receptors came from an adult in good health.

The J gene is TRBJ2-5, the V gene TRBV5-1, with 10 positions matching TRBD1. This CDR3 has 15 residues. With V trimmed by 5 bases and J by 3 bases, 7 bases remained unmatched. Germline loops: CDR1 SGHRS, CDR2 YFSETQ. The CDR3 sequence is CASRPGTGVEETQYF. The CDR3, as DNA: TGCGCCAGCAGACCCGGGACAGGGGTTGAAGAGACCCAGTACTTC.

The genes are TRBV6-5 and TRBJ2-1, with TRBD2 matching 10 bases. The V gene's germline CDR1 is MNHEY and CDR2 SVGAGI. V trimming: 6 bases; J trimming: 8 bases; junction bases outside the gene matches: 10. The CDR3 extends over 15 amino acids. The CDR3 sequence: CASRTSSGSLDEQFF. Written as DNA, the CDR3 is TGTGCCAGCAGGACCTCTAGCGGGAGTCTAGATGAGCAGTTCTTC.

The gene calls are TRBV5-3 and TRBJ2-7; 8 bases are shared with TRBD1. TRBV5-3 carries the ORF label, with uncertain function. J lost 4 bases, V lost 5 bases, and 8 bases had no gene match. The CDR3 runs to 14 residues. Written as DNA, the CDR3 is TGTGCCAGAAGGTTCGGGGACAGGACGTACGAGCAGTACTTC. Its translation is CARRFGDRTYEQYF.

V and J are TRBV27 and TRBJ2-7; D may match TRBD1 or TRBD2 (5 bases each). V was clipped by 6 bases and J by 7 bases, with 13 bases between them. Germline values: CDR1 MNHEY, CDR2 SMNVEV (reference sequence). The CDR3 is 12 amino acids. The CDR3 DNA follows: TGTGCCAGCAGCCAACCGGGACGGGAGCAGTACTTC. As protein: CASSQPGREQYF.

V and J are TRBV28 and TRBJ1-5, with 8 bases fitting TRBD1. Germline assignment: CDR1 MDHEN and CDR2 SYDVKM. The CDR3 totals 17 residues. Losses at the gene ends were 7 bases for V and 1 base for J; bases not matched to a gene: 12. CDR3 amino acids: CASTPGQASDSNQPQHF. The CDR3 DNA reads TGTGCCAGCACCCCGGGACAGGCGTCGGACAGCAATCAGCCCCAGCATTTT. Full variable domain (missing parts from reference TRBV28 and TRBJ1-5): DVKVTQSSRYLVKRTGEKVFLECVQDMDHENMFWYRQDPGLGLRLIYFSYDVKMKEKGDIPEGYSVSREKKERFSLILESASTNQTSMYLCASTPGQASDSNQPQHFGDGTRLSIL.

To note about this clone: The sample has other DNA sequences that encode this CDR3 too. The genes are TRBV5-1 and TRBJ2-1, with D perhaps TRBD1 (5 bases). The germline V gene has CDR1 SGHRS and CDR2 YFSETQ. CDR3 length: 13 amino acids. Trimming left V 4 bases short and J 4 bases short, with 9 bases between. The CDR3 DNA reads TGCGCCAGCAGCCTTGACAGTTACAATGAGCAGTTCTTC. As protein: CASSLDSYNEQFF.

This clone was seen a few times. The chain links TRBV19 to TRBJ2-2; 7 bases align to TRBD2. This CDR3 contains 14 residues. The germline V gene has CDR1 LNHDA and CDR2 SQIVND (reference sequence). V trimming: 7 bases; J trimming: 3 bases; junction bases outside the gene matches: 5. DNA for the CDR3: TGTGCCAGTATATCAGCGGGACACACCGGGGAGCTGTTTTTT. It specifies CASISAGHTGELFF.

The V call is TRBV11-2, the J call TRBJ2-7, with TRBD1 matching over 9 bases. CDR1 is SGHAT and CDR2 is FQNNGV in the germline V gene. The CDR3 runs 14 residues. V trimming: 5 bases; J trimming: 6 bases; junction bases outside the gene matches: 8. This chain's CDR3 is CASSPWTGEGEQYF. The DNA for the CDR3 is TGTGCCAGCAGCCCCTGGACAGGGGAGGGCGAGCAGTACTTC.

CDR3 DNA: TGTGCCAGCAGCTTACCACCGAACACTGAAGCTTTCTTT. Translating it yields CASSLPPNTEAFF. The chain combines TRBV5-6 with TRBJ1-1; D gene unclear. This CDR3 comprises 13 residues. Trimming cost V 2 bases and J 1 base, with 6 bases left between them. The V gene's germline CDR1 is SGHDT and CDR2 YYEEEE.